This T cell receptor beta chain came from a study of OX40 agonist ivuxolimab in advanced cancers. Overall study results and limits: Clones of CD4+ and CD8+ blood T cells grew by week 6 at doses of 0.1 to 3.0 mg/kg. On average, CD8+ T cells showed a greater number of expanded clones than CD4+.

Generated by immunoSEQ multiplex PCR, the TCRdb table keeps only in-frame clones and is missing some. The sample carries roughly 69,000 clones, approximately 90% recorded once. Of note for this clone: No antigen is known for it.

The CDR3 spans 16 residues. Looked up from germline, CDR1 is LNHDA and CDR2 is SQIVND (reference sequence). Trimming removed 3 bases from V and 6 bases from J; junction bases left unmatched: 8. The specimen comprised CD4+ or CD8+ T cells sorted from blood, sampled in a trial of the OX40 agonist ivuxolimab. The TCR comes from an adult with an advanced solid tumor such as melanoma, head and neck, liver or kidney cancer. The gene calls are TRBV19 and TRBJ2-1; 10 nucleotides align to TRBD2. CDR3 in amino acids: CASSIMGLAGANEQFF. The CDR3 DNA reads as TGTGCCAGTAGTATCATGGGGCTAGCGGGAGCCAATGAGCAGTTCTTC.